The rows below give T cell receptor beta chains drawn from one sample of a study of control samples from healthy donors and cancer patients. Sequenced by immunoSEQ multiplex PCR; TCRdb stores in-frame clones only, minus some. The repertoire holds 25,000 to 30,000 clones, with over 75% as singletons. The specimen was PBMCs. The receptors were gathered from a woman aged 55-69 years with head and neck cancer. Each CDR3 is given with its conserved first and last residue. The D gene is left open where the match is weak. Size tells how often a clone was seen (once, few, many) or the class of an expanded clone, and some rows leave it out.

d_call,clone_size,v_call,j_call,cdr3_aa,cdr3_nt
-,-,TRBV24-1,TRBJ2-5,CATSDSRVTGETQYF,TGTGCCACCAGTGATTCCAGGGTGACCGGAGAGACCCAGTACTTC
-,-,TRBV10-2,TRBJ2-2,CASGTGTGELFF,TGCGCCAGCGGGACTGGGACCGGGGAGCTGTTTTTT
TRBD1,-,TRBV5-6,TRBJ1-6,CASSLTGDLSGEPLHF,TGTGCCAGCAGCTTAACAGGGGATCTCTCAGGAGAGCCCCTCCACTTT
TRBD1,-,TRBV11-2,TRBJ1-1,CASTMLRTTTGGTEAFF,TGTGCCAGCACCATGCTGCGGACCACGACAGGGGGCACTGAAGCTTTCTTT
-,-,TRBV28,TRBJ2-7,CASSLSGLVYEQYF,TGTGCCAGCAGTTTAAGTGGACTCGTCTACGAGCAGTACTTC
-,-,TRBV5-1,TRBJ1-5,CASSLLSGGNQPQHF,TGCGCCAGCAGCTTATTAAGTGGTGGCAATCAGCCCCAGCATTTT
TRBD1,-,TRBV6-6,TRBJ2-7,CASSYLQGSYEQYF,TGTGCCAGCAGTTACCTACAGGGGTCCTACGAGCAGTACTTC
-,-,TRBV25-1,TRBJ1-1,CASSEGGVDTEAFF,TGTGCCAGCAGTGAAGGGGGGGTTGACACTGAAGCTTTCTTT
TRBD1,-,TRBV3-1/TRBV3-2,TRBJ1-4,CASSHIQGNEKLFF,TGTGCCAGCAGCCACATACAGGGGAATGAAAAACTGTTTTTT
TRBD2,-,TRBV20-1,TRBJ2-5,CSASSGGAGETQYF,TGCAGTGCTAGTTCCGGGGGGGCCGGGGAGACCCAGTACTTC
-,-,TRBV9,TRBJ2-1,CASSVEDLDEAEQFF,TGTGCCAGCAGCGTCGAAGATCTAGACGAGGCTGAGCAGTTCTTC
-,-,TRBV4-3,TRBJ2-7,CASSQVGAEGNAYEQYF,TGCGCCAGCAGCCAAGTTGGAGCCGAGGGGAATGCCTACGAGCAGTACTTC
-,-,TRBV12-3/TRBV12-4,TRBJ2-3,CASSSGYSDTQYF,TGTGCCAGCAGTTCCGGGTACTCAGATACGCAGTATTTT
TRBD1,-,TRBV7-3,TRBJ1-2,CASSSGTGGEYGYTF,TGTGCCAGCAGCTCCGGGACAGGGGGTGAGTATGGCTACACCTTC
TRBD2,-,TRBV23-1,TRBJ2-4,CASSLRAFSGRAGNIQYF,TGCGCCAGCAGTTTACGGGCATTTAGCGGGAGGGCGGGGAACATTCAGTACTTC
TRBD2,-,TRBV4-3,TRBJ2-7,CASSQDAREEYEQYF,TGCGCCAGCAGCCAAGATGCGCGGGAGGAATACGAGCAGTACTTC
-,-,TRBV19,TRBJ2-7,CASSSTGMYEQYF,TGTGCCAGTAGTAGTACAGGGATGTACGAGCAGTACTTC
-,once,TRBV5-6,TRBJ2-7,CASSLFTALYEQYF,TGTGCCAGCAGCTTGTTTACAGCATTATACGAGCAGTACTTC
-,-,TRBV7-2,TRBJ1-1,CASSLERGKNTEAFF,TGTGCCAGCAGCTTAGAGCGGGGGAAGAACACTGAAGCTTTCTTT
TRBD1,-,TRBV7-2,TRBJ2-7,CASSVRDRAYEQYF,TGTGCCAGCAGCGTCCGGGACAGGGCGTACGAGCAGTACTTC
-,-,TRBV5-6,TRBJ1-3,CASSLGRYGNTIYF,TGTGCCAGCAGCTTGGGCCGATATGGAAACACCATATATTTT
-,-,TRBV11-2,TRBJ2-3,CASSRSTDTQYF,TGTGCCAGCAGTAGAAGCACAGATACGCAGTATTTT
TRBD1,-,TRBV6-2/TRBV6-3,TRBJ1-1,CASSYSTDRGATEAFF,TGTGCCAGCAGTTACTCGACGGACAGGGGAGCGACTGAAGCTTTCTTT
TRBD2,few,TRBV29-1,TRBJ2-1,CSGGGLAGFSRGNEQFF,TGCAGCGGGGGGGGACTAGCGGGCTTCTCACGAGGCAATGAGCAGTTCTTC
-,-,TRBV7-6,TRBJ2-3,CASTQGGGAVSTDTQYF,TGTGCCAGCACCCAAGGGGGGGGCGCTGTTAGCACAGATACGCAGTATTTT
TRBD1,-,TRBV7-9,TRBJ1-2,CASSLGTGYGYTF,TGTGCCAGCAGCTTAGGGACAGGCTATGGCTACACCTTC
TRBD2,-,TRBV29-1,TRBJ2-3,CSVQTSGRADTQYF,TGCAGCGTTCAGACTAGCGGGAGAGCTGATACGCAGTATTTT
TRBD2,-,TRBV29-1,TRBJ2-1,CSVVGRELEQFF,TGCAGCGTTGTGGGGCGGGAGCTTGAGCAGTTCTTC
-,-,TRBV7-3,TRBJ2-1,CASSSQGAGEQFF,TGTGCCAGCAGCTCTCAGGGAGCCGGTGAGCAGTTCTTC
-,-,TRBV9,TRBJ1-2,CASSVRVIGNYGYTF,TGTGCCAGCAGCGTGAGGGTGATAGGAAACTATGGCTACACCTTC
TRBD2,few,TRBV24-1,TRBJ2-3,CAARPGTSGGGGIDTQYF,TGTGCCGCTCGCCCCGGGACTAGCGGGGGGGGAGGGATCGATACGCAGTATTTT
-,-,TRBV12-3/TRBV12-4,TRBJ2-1,CASVGSGYNEQFF,TGTGCCAGCGTGGGTAGCGGATACAATGAGCAGTTCTTC
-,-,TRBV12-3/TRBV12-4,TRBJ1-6,CASRPQYNSPLHF,TGTGCCAGCAGGCCTCAATATAATTCACCCCTCCACTTT
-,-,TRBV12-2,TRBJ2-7,CASRRRVRDSTYEQYF,TGTGCAAGTCGCCGTCGGGTCCGGGACAGCACCTACGAGCAGTACTTC
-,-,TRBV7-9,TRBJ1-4,CASSFRQANEKLFF,TGTGCCAGCAGCTTTAGACAGGCTAATGAAAAACTGTTTTTT
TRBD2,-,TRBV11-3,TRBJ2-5,CASSVSGREETQYF,TGTGCCAGCAGCGTCAGCGGGAGGGAAGAGACCCAGTACTTC
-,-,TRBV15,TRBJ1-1,CATSSTYSGTEAFF,TGTGCCACCAGCAGTACCTATAGCGGGACTGAAGCTTTCTTT
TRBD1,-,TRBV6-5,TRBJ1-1,CASRRYVRQGAEAFF,TGTGCCAGCAGACGTTACGTGAGACAGGGCGCTGAAGCTTTCTTT
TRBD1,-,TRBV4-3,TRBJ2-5,CASSQLDREETQYF,TGCGCCAGCAGCCAGCTTGACAGGGAAGAGACCCAGTACTTC
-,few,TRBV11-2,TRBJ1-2,CASSLEPGSGYTF,TGTGCCAGCAGCTTAGAACCGGGATCCGGCTACACCTTC
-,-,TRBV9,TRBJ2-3,CASSVGRSTDTQYF,TGTGCCAGCAGCGTAGGCAGGAGCACAGATACGCAGTATTTT
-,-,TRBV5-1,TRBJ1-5,CASSLGTDEQPQHF,TGCGCCAGCAGCTTGGGGACAGACGAACAGCCCCAGCATTTT
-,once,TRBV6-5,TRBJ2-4,CASRPRGMGIQYF,TGTGCCAGCAGGCCACGAGGAATGGGCATTCAGTACTTC
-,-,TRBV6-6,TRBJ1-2,CASNSGQADYGYTF,TGTGCCAGCAACTCGGGACAAGCAGACTATGGCTACACCTTC
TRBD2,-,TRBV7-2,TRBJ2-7,CASSLGTSTTYEQYF,TGTGCCAGCAGCCTTGGGACTAGCACTACCTACGAGCAGTACTTC
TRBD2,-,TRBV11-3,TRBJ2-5,CASSSGLAGGETQYF,TGTGCCAGCAGCTCCGGACTAGCGGGAGGGGAGACCCAGTACTTC
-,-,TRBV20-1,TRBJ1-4,CSVRTVEKLFF,TGCAGTGTCAGGACAGTTGAAAAACTGTTTTTT
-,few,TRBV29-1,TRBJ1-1,CSVESVFREAFF,TGCAGCGTTGAATCGGTCTTCAGGGAAGCTTTCTTT
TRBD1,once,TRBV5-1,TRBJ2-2,CASSQQGTGELFF,TGCGCCAGCAGCCAACAGGGGACCGGGGAGCTGTTTTTT
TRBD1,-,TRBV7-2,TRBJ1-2,CASSLDRGAFGYTF,TGTGCCAGCAGCTTAGACAGGGGCGCTTTTGGCTACACCTTC
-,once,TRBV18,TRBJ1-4,CASSRGSLGEKLFF,TGTGCCAGCTCACGCGGGTCCCTGGGGGAAAAACTGTTTTTT
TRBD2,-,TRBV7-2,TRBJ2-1,CASSVSGRTYNEQFF,TGTGCCAGCAGCGTTAGCGGGCGGACATACAATGAGCAGTTCTTC
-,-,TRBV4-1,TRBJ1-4,CASSPLGNEKLFF,TGCGCCAGCAGTCCACTGGGTAATGAAAAACTGTTTTTT
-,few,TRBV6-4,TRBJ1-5,CASIPGVSNQPQHF,TGTGCCAGCATCCCGGGGGTAAGCAATCAGCCCCAGCATTTT
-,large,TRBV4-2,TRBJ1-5,CASSQDSGGNQPQHF,TGTGCCAGCAGCCAAGATTCAGGGGGCAATCAGCCCCAGCATTTT
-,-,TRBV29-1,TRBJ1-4,CSVGTTGEKLFF,TGCAGCGTTGGGACGACGGGCGAAAAACTGTTTTTT